Following are 17 T cell receptor beta chains from one sample sequenced in a study of blood T cell repertoires in COVID-19. TCRdb keeps only in-frame clones here, not all; method: immunoSEQ multiplex PCR. This sample has around 110,000 clones; roughly 80% occur once, and the top ten carry over 2%. The specimen was peripheral blood. The receptors here all came from a man aged 25-45 years with acute or convalescent COVID-19.

In regard to this clone: One end of the junction is discordant with germline, which a read error may explain. This chain links TRBV7-7 with TRBJ2-5; TRBD2 matches 14 bases. From germline, CDR1 is SSHAT and CDR2 FNYEAQ (reference sequence). The CDR3 is made up of 18 amino acids. The CDR3 DNA sequence: TGTGCTAGCAGCACCGGACTAGCGGGGGGCCCACAACAAGAGACCCAGTACTTC. As protein: CASSTGLAGGPQQETQYF.

The CDR3 reads CASSQESGGAYEQYF. The CDR3 DNA sequence: TGTGCCAGCAGCCAAGAGAGCGGGGGGGCCTACGAGCAGTACTTC. The chain links TRBV3-1 (or the pseudogene TRBV3-2) to TRBJ2-7, with TRBD2 matching over 10 bases. V was pared by 0 bases and J by 2 bases, with 1 base of the junction left unmatched. In germline, CDR1 is LGHDT, CDR2 YNNKEL (reference sequence). CDR3 length equals 15 residues.

V and J are TRBV7-2 and TRBJ2-3; no definite D call. Per germline, CDR1 SGHTA and CDR2 FQGNSA. Trimming stripped 5 bases from V and 2 bases from J, with 11 bases between. The CDR3 has 14 residues. CDR3 in DNA: TGTGCCAGCAGCCGCAGGAACCCCACAGATACGCAGTATTTT. Its translation: CASSRRNPTDTQYF. Filled out from reference TRBV7-2 and TRBJ2-3, the complete variable domain reads GAGVSQSPSNKVTEKGKDVELRCDPISGHTALYWYRQSLGQGLEFLIYFQGNSAPDKSGLPSDRFSAERTGGSVSTLTIQRTQQEDSAVYLCASSRRNPTDTQYFGPGTRLTVL.

This chain uses TRBV2 with TRBJ1-2; the D is unclear. V gave up 2 bases and J gave up 4 bases, with 2 bases separating them. CDR1 and CDR2 (germline): SNHLY, FYNNEI. The CDR3 length is 11 residues. The CDR3 region has the DNA TGTGCCAGCAGTGAACGCTATGGCTACACCTTC. Translating it yields CASSERYGYTF.

J is TRBJ2-3 and V is TRBV24-1; 7 bases are shared with TRBD1. This CDR3 has 15 residues. CDR1 is KGHDR and CDR2 is SFDVKD in the germline V gene. J gave up 3 bases and V 3 bases, and 5 bases lay outside the gene matches. The CDR3: CATSDTQGWTDTQYF. The CDR3 coding sequence is TGTGCCACCAGTGATACACAGGGGTGGACAGATACGCAGTATTTT.

This clone came up a few times. This sequence joins TRBV6-5 and TRBJ2-7, with D tentatively TRBD1 (6 bases). The CDR3 spans 14 residues. Germline V gene sequence: CDR1 MNHEY, CDR2 SVGAGI. Trimming shortened V by 3 bases and J by 6 bases, and 15 bases separated the two germline ends. CDR3 in DNA: TGTGCCAGCAGTTATCACTCAGGGGCGCCCGAGCAGTACGTC. It yields the protein CASSYHSGAPEQYV.

Ten or more counts support this clone. V is TRBV12-3 or TRBV12-4 and J is TRBJ1-1; no clear D. The CDR3 runs to 12 residues. Trimming shortened V by 6 bases and J by 2 bases, and 7 bases separated the two germline ends. CDR3 loop: CASSSVNTEAFF. CDR3 nucleotides: TGTGCCAGCAGCTCGGTCAACACTGAAGCTTTCTTT.

CDR3: CASSGRTSGRALSSYNEQFF. CDR3 sequence (DNA): TGTGCCAGCTCAGGACGGACTAGCGGGAGGGCCCTTAGCTCCTACAATGAGCAGTTCTTC. The gene calls are TRBV18 and TRBJ2-1, with 15 bases identical to TRBD2. The junction had 11 bases not matched to a gene; V was cut back by 5 bases and J by 0 bases. CDR1 is KGHSH and CDR2 is LQKENI in the germline V gene. This CDR3 has 20 residues. The full variable domain, with the rest looked up from reference TRBV18 and TRBJ2-1, is NAGVMQNPRHLVRRRGQEARLRCSPMKGHSHVYWYRQLPEEGLKFMVYLQKENIIDESGMPKERFSAEFPKEGPSILRIQQVVRGDSAAYFCASSGRTSGRALSSYNEQFFGPGTRLTVL.

Only one count was recorded for this clone. One end of the junction fails to match germline, which may point to a read error. This rearrangement joins TRBV4-1 to TRBJ1-1, with 7 bases identical to TRBD1. The CDR3 has 13 residues. CDR1 and CDR2 from the germline V gene are MGHRA and YSYEKL. CDR3 amino acids: CASSPVGQAGKTF. The CDR3, as DNA: TGCGCCAGCAGCCCTGTTGGACAGGCAGGCAAAACCTTT.

The rearrangement uses TRBV9 and TRBJ2-5; 8 bases match TRBD2. CDR1 is SGDLS, CDR2 YYNGEE, per germline. V shed 0 bases and J 5 bases; nucleotides not matched to a gene: 12. The length of the CDR3 is 17 residues. CDR3 sequence reads: CASSVGVAGMGMETQYF. In DNA form, the CDR3 reads TGTGCCAGCAGCGTAGGGGTAGCGGGGATGGGTATGGAGACCCAGTACTTC. Together with reference TRBV9 and TRBJ2-5, the CDR3 gives the full variable domain: DSGVTQTPKHLITATGQRVTLRCSPRSGDLSVYWYQQSLDQGLQFLIQYYNGEERAKGNILERFSAQQFPDLHSELNLSSLELGDSALYFCASSVGVAGMGMETQYFGPGTRLLVL.

The gene calls are TRBV6-5 and TRBJ2-1; D possibly corresponds to TRBD1 (7 bases). Germline-derived CDR1 and CDR2 are MNHEY and SVGAGI. The CDR3 runs to 14 residues. Trimming shortened V by 5 bases and J by 3 bases, and 11 bases separated the two germline ends. CDR3: CASSRQGGYNEQFF. The CDR3 nucleotides read TGTGCCAGCAGTCGACAGGGAGGCTACAATGAGCAGTTCTTC.

The CDR3 is CATGPPGSGGYTF. CDR3 nucleotides: TGTGCCACCGGACCCCCCGGCTCGGGGGGCTACACCTTC. This chain uses TRBV12-3 or TRBV12-4 with TRBJ1-2; no firm D call. Trimming shortened V by 10 bases and J by 8 bases, and 20 bases separated the two germline ends. The CDR3 extends over 13 amino acids.

This chain joins TRBV7-8 and TRBJ1-1; 10 bases are a match to TRBD1. This CDR3 contains 16 residues. Trimming at V came to 3 bases and at J to 6 bases, leaving 10 bases not matched to a gene. Germline lookup yields CDR1 SGHVS and CDR2 FQNEAQ. The CDR3 sequence is CASSFRQGADRAEAFF. DNA for the CDR3: TGTGCCAGCAGCTTCCGACAGGGGGCAGATCGAGCTGAAGCTTTCTTT.

This clone was seen once. V and J are TRBV7-2 and TRBJ2-7, with 12 positions matching TRBD2. The CDR3 spans 15 residues. CDR1 SGHTA and CDR2 FQGNSA come from the germline V gene. V was pared by 3 bases and J by 5 bases, with 5 bases of the junction left unmatched. The CDR3 reads CASSFPSGGAHEQYF. CDR3 coding DNA: TGTGCCAGCAGCTTCCCTAGCGGGGGGGCCCACGAGCAGTACTTC.

V gene TRBV6-2 or TRBV6-3 combines with J gene TRBJ1-5, with TRBD1 matching over 8 bases. The germline V gene has CDR1 MNHEY and CDR2 SVGEGT. J lost 9 bases, V lost 1 base, and 5 bases had no gene match. The CDR3 spans 14 residues. The CDR3 region has the DNA TGTGCCAGCAGTTACTTCCCAGGGGGCTCGCCCCAGCATTTT. Translation gives CASSYFPGGSPQHF.

The chain uses TRBV7-8 and TRBJ1-2; D gene uncertain. Per germline, CDR1 SGHVS and CDR2 FQNEAQ. This CDR3 region has 17 residues. The germline V and J ends were trimmed by 3 bases and 0 bases, with 17 bases remaining between them. The CDR3 region has the DNA TGTGCCAGCAGCTTGCGATTAGTGGTGAATCCTAACTATGGCTACACCTTC. Protein product: CASSLRLVVNPNYGYTF.

This clone was counted once. The V and J genes are TRBV14 and TRBJ2-1; unclear D gene. The CDR3 runs to 13 residues. The germline CDR1 and CDR2 sequences are SGHDN and FVKESK. Between the trimmed V and J ends, which lost 0 bases and 10 bases, there was a span of 10 bases. This chain's CDR3 is CASSQDLDREQFF. The CDR3 DNA reads as TGTGCCAGCAGCCAAGATCTAGATCGCGAGCAGTTCTTC.